This T cell receptor (beta chain) was captured in a study of CD8+ T cells in alopecia areata. Study summary: Severity in treated patients was scored by percentage of scalp area affected.

Sequencing used cDNA as its template, made by extracting RNA and reverse transcribing it. Profiling relied on immunoSEQ multiplex PCR, and the TCRdb table lists in-frame clones only, not all of them. The sample lists about 210,000 clones, about three fifths occurring once. A remark on this clone: Its antigen is not identified.

V was shortened by 5 bases and J by 1 base, with 14 bases between the two germline ends. This CDR3 has 15 residues. Germline V gives CDR1 SGHTA, CDR2 FQGNSA. General study findings and limits: Higher clonality and more expanded CD8+ clones appeared in lesional than normal scalp. Links between baseline CD8+ expansion and response need larger treated cohorts.

Indicated treatment: oral pan-JAK inhibitor, 5-10 mg twice daily. PBMCs provided sorted CD4+ and CD8+ T cells. The clonotype was recovered from a human donor with alopecia areata. The chain joins TRBV7-2 to TRBJ2-5, with D possibly being TRBD1 or TRBD2 (6 bases each). This sample comprised CD4+ T cells sorted from blood, obtained at week 4, from a patient treated with tofacitinib. In nucleotides, the CDR3 is TGTGCCAGCAGCACCGGGGGCTGGAGCCAAGAGACCCAGTACTTC. This gives the protein CASSTGGWSQETQYF.